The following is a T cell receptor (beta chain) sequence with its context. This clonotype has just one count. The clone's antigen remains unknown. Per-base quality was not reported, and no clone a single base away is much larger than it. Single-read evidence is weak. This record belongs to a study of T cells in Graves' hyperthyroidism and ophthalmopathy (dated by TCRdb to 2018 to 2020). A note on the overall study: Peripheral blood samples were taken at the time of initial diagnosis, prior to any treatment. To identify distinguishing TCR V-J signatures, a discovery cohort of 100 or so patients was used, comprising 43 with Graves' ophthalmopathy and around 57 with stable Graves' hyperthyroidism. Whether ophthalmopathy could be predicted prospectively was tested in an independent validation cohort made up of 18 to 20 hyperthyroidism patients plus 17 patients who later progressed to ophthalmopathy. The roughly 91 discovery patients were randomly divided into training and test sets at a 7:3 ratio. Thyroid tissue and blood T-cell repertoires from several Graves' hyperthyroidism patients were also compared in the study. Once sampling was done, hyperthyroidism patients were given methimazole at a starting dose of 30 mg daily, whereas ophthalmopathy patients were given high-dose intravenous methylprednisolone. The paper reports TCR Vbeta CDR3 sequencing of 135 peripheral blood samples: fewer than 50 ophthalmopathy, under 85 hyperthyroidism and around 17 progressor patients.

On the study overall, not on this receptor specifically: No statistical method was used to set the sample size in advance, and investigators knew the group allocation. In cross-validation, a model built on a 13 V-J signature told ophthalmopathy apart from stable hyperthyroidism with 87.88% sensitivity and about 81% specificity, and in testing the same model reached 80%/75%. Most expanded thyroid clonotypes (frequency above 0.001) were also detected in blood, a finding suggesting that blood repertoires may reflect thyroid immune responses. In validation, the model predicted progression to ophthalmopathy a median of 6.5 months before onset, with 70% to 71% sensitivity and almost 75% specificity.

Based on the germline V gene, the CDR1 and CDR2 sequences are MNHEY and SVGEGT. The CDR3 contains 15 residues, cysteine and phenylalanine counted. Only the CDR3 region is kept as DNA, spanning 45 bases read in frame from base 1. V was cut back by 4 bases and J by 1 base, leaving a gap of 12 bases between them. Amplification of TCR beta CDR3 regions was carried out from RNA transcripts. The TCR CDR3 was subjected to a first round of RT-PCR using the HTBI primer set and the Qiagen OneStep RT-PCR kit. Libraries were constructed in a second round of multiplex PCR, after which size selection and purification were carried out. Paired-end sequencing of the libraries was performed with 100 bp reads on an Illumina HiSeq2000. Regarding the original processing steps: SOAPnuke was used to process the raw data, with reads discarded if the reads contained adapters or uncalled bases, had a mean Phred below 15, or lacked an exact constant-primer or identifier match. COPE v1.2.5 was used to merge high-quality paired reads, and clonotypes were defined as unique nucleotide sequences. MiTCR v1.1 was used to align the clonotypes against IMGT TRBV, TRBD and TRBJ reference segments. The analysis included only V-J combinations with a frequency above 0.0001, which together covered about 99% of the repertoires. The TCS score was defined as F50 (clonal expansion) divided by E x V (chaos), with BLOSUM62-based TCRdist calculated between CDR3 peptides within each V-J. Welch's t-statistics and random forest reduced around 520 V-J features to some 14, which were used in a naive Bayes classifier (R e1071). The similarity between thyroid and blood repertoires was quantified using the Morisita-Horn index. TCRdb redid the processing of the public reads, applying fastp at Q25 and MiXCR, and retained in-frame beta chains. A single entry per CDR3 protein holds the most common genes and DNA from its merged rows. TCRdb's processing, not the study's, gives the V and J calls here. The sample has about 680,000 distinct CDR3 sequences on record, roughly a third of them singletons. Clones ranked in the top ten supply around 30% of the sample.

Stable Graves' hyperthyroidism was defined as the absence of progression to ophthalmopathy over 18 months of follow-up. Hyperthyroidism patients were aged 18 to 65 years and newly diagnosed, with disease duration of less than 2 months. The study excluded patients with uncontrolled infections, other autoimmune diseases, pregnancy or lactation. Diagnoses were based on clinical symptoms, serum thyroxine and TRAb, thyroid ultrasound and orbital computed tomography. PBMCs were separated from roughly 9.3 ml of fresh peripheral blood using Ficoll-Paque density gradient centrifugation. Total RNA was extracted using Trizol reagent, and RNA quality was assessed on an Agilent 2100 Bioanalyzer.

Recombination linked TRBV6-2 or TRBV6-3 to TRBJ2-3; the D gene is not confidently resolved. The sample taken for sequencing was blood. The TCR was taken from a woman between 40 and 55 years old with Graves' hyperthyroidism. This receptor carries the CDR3 CASSSPGLGTDTQYF. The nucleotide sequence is TGTGCCAGCAGTTCTCCCGGGCTGGGCACAGATACGCAGTATTTT.